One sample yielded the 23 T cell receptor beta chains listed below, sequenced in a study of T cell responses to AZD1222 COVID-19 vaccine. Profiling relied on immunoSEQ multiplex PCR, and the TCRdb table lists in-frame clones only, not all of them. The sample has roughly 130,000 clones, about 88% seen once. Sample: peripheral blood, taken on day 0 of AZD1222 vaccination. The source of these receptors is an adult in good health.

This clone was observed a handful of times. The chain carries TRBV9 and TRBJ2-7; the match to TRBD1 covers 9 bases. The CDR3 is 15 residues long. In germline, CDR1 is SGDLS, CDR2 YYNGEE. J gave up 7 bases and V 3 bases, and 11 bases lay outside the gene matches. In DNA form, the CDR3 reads TGTGCCAGCAGCGAGGGGACAGGGAATACACTGGAGCAGTACTTC. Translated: CASSEGTGNTLEQYF.

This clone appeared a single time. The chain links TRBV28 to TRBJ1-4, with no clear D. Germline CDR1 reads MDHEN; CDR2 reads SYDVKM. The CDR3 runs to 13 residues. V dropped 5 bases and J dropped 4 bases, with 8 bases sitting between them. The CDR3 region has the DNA TGTGCCAGCAGTGTCAGTGATAATGAAAAACTGTTTTTT. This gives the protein CASSVSDNEKLFF.

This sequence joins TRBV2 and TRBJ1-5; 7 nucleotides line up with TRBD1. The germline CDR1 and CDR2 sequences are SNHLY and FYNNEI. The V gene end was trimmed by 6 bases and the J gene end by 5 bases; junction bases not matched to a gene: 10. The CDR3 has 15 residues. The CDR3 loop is CASRRAGTEYQPQHF. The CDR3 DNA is TGTGCCAGCAGGCGGGCCGGGACAGAGTATCAGCCCCAGCATTTT.

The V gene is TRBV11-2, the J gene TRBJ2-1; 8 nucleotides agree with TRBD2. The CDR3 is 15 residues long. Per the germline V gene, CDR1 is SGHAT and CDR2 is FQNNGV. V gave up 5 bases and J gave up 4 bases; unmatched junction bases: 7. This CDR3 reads CASSPGGGRYNEQFF. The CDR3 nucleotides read TGTGCCAGCAGCCCCGGGGGGGGGCGTTACAATGAGCAGTTCTTC.

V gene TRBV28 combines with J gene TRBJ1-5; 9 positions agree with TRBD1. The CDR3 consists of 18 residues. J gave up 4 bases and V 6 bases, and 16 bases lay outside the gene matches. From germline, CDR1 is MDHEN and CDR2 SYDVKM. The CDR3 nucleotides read TGTGCCAGCAGCTACACTACTTACAGGGGGCGACGAAATCAGCCCCAGCATTTT. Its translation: CASSYTTYRGRRNQPQHF.

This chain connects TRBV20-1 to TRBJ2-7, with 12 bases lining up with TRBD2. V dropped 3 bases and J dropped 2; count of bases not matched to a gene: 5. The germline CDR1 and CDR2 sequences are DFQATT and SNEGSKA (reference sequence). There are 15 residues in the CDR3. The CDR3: CSASTSGGRPYEQYF. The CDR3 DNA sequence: TGCAGTGCTAGTACTAGCGGGGGGCGGCCCTACGAGCAGTACTTC.

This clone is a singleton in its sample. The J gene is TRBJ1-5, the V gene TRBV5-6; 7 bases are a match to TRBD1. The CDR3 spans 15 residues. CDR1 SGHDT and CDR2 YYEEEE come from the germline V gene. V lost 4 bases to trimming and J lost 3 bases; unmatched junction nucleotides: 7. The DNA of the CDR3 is TGTGCCAGCAGCCGCCGGGACAGACACAATCAGCCCCAGCATTTT. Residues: CASSRRDRHNQPQHF.

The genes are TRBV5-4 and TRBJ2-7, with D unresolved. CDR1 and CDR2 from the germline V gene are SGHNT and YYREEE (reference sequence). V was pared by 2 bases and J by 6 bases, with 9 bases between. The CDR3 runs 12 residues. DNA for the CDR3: TGTGCCAGCAGCTTTCGAGGCTCCGAGCAGTACTTC. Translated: CASSFRGSEQYF.

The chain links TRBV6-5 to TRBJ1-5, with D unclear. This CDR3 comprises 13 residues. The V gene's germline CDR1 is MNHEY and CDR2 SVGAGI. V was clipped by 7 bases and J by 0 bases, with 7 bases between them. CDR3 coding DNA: TGTGCCAGCACGGCCGTTAGCAATCAGCCCCAGCATTTT. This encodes CASTAVSNQPQHF.

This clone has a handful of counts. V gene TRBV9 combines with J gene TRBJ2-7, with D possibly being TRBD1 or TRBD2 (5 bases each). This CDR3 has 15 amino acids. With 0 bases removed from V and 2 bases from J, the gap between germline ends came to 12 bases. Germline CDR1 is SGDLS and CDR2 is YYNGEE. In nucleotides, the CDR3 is TGTGCCAGCAGCGTAGCACAGGAGGTTCCCTACGAGCAGTACTTC. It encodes CASSVAQEVPYEQYF. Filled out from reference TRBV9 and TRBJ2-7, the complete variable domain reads DSGVTQTPKHLITATGQRVTLRCSPRSGDLSVYWYQQSLDQGLQFLIQYYNGEERAKGNILERFSAQQFPDLHSELNLSSLELGDSALYFCASSVAQEVPYEQYFGPGTRLTVT.

The CDR3 protein is CASRSPLEGQETQYF. The CDR3 DNA reads as TGTGCCAGCAGATCTCCATTGGAGGGGCAAGAGACCCAGTACTTC. This chain joins TRBV28 and TRBJ2-5, with a tentative D call TRBD2 (6 bases). CDR3 length equals 15 residues. Trimming took 6 bases from V and 2 from J, leaving 16 bases between them. CDR1 MDHEN and CDR2 SYDVKM come from the germline V gene.

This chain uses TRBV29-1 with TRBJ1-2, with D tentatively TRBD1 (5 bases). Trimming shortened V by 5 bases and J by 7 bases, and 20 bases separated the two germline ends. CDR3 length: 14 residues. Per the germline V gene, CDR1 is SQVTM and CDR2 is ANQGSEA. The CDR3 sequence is CSVSQAEKRGGYTF. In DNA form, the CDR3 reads TGCAGCGTTTCACAGGCAGAGAAAAGGGGTGGCTACACCTTC. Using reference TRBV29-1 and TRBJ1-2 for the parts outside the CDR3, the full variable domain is SAVISQKPSRDICQRGTSLTIQCQVDSQVTMMFWYRQQPGQSLTLIATANQGSEATYESGFVIDKFPISRPNLTFSTLTVSNMSPEDSSIYLCSVSQAEKRGGYTFGSGTRLTVV.

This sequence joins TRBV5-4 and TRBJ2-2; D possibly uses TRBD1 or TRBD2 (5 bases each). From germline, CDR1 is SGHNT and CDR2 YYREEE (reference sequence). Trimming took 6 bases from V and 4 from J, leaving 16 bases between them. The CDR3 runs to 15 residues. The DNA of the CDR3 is TGTGCCAGCAAGACCGGGGACCGGGGCACCGGGGAGCTGTTTTTT. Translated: CASKTGDRGTGELFF.

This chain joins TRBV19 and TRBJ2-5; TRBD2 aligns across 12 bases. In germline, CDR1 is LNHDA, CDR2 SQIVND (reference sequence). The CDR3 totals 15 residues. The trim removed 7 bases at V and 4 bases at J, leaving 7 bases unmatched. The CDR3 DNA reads TGTGCCAGTACGCGGACTAGCGGGAAATTAGAGACCCAGTACTTC. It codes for CASTRTSGKLETQYF. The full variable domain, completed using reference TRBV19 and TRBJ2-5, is DGGITQSPKYLFRKEGQNVTLSCEQNLNHDAMYWYRQDPGQGLRLIYYSQIVNDFQKGDIAEGYSVSREKKESFPLTVTSAQKNPTAFYLCASTRTSGKLETQYFGPGTRLLVL.

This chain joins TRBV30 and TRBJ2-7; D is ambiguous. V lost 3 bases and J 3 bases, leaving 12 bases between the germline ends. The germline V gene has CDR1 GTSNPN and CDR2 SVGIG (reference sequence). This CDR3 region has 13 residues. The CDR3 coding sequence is TGTGCCTGGAGGCTGCCGAATAGCTACGAGCAGTACTTC. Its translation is CAWRLPNSYEQYF.

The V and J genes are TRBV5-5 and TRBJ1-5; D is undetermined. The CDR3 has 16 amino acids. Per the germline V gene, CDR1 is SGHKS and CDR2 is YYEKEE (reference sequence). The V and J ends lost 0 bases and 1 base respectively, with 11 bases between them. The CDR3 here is CASSLGSMASNQPQHF. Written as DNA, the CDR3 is TGTGCCAGCAGCTTGGGGAGCATGGCGAGCAATCAGCCCCAGCATTTT.

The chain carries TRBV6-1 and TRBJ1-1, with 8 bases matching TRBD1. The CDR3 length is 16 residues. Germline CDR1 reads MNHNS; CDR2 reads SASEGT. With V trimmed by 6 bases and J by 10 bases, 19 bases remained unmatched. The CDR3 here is CASSETQGQARGGAFF. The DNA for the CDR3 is TGTGCCAGCAGCGAAACCCAGGGACAGGCCCGAGGTGGAGCTTTCTTT.

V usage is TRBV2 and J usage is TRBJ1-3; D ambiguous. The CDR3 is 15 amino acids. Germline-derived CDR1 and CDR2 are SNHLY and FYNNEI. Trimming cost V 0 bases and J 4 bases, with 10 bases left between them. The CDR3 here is CASSEARVSGNTIYF. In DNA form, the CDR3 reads TGTGCCAGCAGTGAAGCGCGGGTTTCCGGAAACACCATATATTTT.

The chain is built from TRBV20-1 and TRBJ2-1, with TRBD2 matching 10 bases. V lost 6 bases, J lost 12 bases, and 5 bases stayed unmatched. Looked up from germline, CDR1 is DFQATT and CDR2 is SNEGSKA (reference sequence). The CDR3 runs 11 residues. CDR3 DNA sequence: TGCAGTGCAACTAGCGGGGTAGGGCAGTTCTTC. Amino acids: CSATSGVGQFF.

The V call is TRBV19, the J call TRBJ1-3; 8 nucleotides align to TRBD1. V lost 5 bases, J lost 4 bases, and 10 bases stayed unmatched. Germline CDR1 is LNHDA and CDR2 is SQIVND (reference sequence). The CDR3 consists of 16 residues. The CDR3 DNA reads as TGTGCCAGTAGTGCGCAGGGGGCCCGTTCAGGAAACACCATATATTTT. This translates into CASSAQGARSGNTIYF.

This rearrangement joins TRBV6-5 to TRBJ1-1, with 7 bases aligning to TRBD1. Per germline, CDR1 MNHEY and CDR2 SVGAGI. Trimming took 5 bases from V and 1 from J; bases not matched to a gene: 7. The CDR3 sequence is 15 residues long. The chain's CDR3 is CASSRTGAENTEAFF. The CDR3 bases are TGTGCCAGCAGTCGGACAGGCGCAGAGAACACTGAAGCTTTCTTT.

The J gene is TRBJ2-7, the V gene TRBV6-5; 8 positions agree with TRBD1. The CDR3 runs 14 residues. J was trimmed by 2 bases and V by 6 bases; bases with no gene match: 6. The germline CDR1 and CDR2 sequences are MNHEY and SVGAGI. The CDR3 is CASRSGTGAYEQYF. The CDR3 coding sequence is TGTGCCAGCAGGTCCGGGACAGGTGCCTACGAGCAGTACTTC.

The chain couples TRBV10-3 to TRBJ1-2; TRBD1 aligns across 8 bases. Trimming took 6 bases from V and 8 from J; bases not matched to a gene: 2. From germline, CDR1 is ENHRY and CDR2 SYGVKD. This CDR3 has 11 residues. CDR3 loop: CAISAGGGYTF. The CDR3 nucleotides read TGTGCCATCAGCGCAGGGGGCGGCTACACCTTC.